A selection of T cell receptor delta chains follows, all from one sample in a study of gamma delta lymphoproliferative disorders and STAT genes. TCRdb re-processed the multiplex PCR reads using CATT. The repertoire holds some 250 delta-chain clones, with about 3.9% as singletons. The sequenced material came from blood. The origin of the receptors is a human donor with gamma-delta T-cell large granular lymphocyte leukemia. The CDR3 runs from the conserved cysteine through the conserved F or W. Fields, in order: clone size, D gene, J gene, V gene, CDR3 DNA, CDR3 protein. D genes are given only for firm matches. Part of the rows lack a size; the others show once, few, many or a class for expanded clones.

medium-sized	TRDD3	TRDJ1	TRDV2	TGTGCCTGTGACACCGTATCTCCTACCCTCAGTACTGGGGGTCCACAGCATAACACCGATAAACTCATCTTT	CACDTVSPTLSTGGPQHNTDKLIF
.	TRDD3	TRDJ1	TRDV1	TGTGCTCTTGGGGAAAGGCACGACGGGCCCAGCACGTACTGGGGGATCCCTGACACCGATAAACTCATCTTT	CALGERHDGPSTYWGIPDTDKLIF
few	.	TRDJ1	TRAV29/DV5	.	CSVLLCSKGYFPSTGGCITDKLIF
few	.	TRDJ1	TRDV1	TGTGCTCTTGGGGAGCCCACTCCTGCCTCGCCGTACTGGCACACCGATAAACTCATCTTT	CALGEPTPASPYWHTDKLIF
many	TRDD3	TRDJ1	TRDV2	TGTGCCTGTGACATGGTGGGGGACCCGTACACCGATAAACTCATCTTT	CACDMVGDPYTDKLIF
medium-sized	TRDD3	TRDJ1	TRDV2	TGTGCCTGTGACCCCTTACTGGGGGATACGATGATGTACACCGATAAACTCATCTTT	CACDPLLGDTMMYTDKLIF
.	TRDD3	TRDJ1	TRDV1	TGTGCTCTTGGGGAACTTCGCGGGAGGACTGGGGGCTCCGATAAACTCATCTTT	CALGELRGRTGGSDKLIF
.	.	TRDJ1	TRDV1	TGTGCTCTTGGGCCAACCCGTTTCACTTTTCTCTCCCTGGGCCCCGGATCAATGTACACCGATAAACTCATCTTT	CALGPTRFTFLSLGPGSMYTDKLIF
.	TRDD3	TRDJ1	TRDV1	TGTGCTCTTGGGGTCCTCCTTCCTACGAGTAAAATGGGGGATACGCGAGATAAACTCATCTTT	CALGVLLPTSKMGDTRDKLIF
.	TRDD3	TRDJ1	TRDV1	TGTGCTCTTGGGCCGAAGGTCTCTTATTCCACTTTACTGGGGGACACCGATAAACTCATCTTT	CALGPKVSYSTLLGDTDKLIF
many	TRDD3	TRDJ1	TRDV1	TGTGCTCTTGGGGACCCTTTTTACGTACGCTGGGGGATACCCAAACTCATCTTT	CALGDPFYVRWGIPKLIF
many	TRDD3	TRDJ1	TRDV1	TGTGCTCTTGGGGAAATCCCTCTGGTACTGGGGGACGGCGATAAACTCATCTTT	CALGEIPLVLGDGDKLIF
medium-sized	TRDD3	TRDJ1	TRDV2	TGTGCCTGTGACTCAATTCTGGGGGATACAAGAACCGATAAACTCATCTTT	CACDSILGDTRTDKLIF
.	.	TRDJ1	TRDV2	.	CAIRERWRVLLLCLSARVRRDKLIF
.	.	TRDJ1	TRDV1	TGTGCTCTTGGGGAACGAACCCGCGGCCGTGGTAACACCGATAAACTCATCTTT	CALGERTRGRGNTDKLIF
.	TRDD3	TRDJ1	TRDV1	TGTGCTCTTGGGGAACTCATCCTACGGCTGGGGGATGGTTCTGATAAACTCATCTTT	CALGELILRLGDGSDKLIF
medium-sized	.	TRDJ1	TRDV2	TGTGCCTGTGACACCGGAAAAATGAAGCCCCGAGGAAATAAGGATAAACTCATCTTT	CACDTGKMKPRGNKDKLIF
medium-sized	TRDD3	TRDJ3	TRDV2	TGTGCCTGTGACACCGTCTGGGGGATTCCAGACTCCTGGGACACCCGACAGATGTTTTTC	CACDTVWGIPDSWDTRQMFF
few	TRDD3	TRDJ3	TRDV2	TGTGCCTGTGACACCTACTGGGGGAAGAGCTCCTGGGACACCCGACAGATGTTTTTC	CACDTYWGKSSWDTRQMFF
medium-sized	TRDD3	TRDJ1	TRDV2	TGTGCCTGTGACACCGTTTCGGCTGGGGGAACCTACACCGATAAACTCATCTTT	CACDTVSAGGTYTDKLIF
medium-sized	TRDD3	TRDJ1	TRDV2	TGTGCCTGTGACACTACCCTGGGGGGACTGTACACCGATAAACTCATCTTT	CACDTTLGGLYTDKLIF
medium-sized	.	TRDJ1	TRDV2	TGTGCCTGTGACACCGGCCCCACGTGGGCAGAACTCATCTTT	CACDTGPTWAELIF
few	.	TRDJ1	TRDV2	TGTGCCTGTGACACGGGTAATAGAGGCCCGAGGGGTAATCCACTCATCTTT	CACDTGNRGPRGNPLIF
medium-sized	TRDD3	TRDJ3	TRDV2	TGTGCCTGTGACACCCAACTGGGGGATACGCCCTGGGACACCCGACAGATGTTTTTC	CACDTQLGDTPWDTRQMFF
few	TRDD3	TRDJ1	TRDV1	TGTGCTCTTGGGGAACTTTCCCCTACCTGGGGGATTTGCCCTGGCACCGATAAACTCATCTTT	CALGELSPTWGICPGTDKLIF
.	.	TRDJ1	TRAV14/DV4	TGTGCAATGAGAGAGGGAATCCACCTTCCTGAAGAGCTGGGGGCTGATAAACTCATCTTT	CAMREGIHLPEELGADKLIF
few	.	TRDJ1	TRDV3	TGTGCCTCTAGCTACTTCGCTCTACTCGGGGGGTCGTACACCGATAAACTCATCTTT	CASSYFALLGGSYTDKLIF
few	TRDD3	TRDJ3	TRAV38-2/DV8	TGTGCTTATAGGAGGACAGTTCCTCGTACTGGGGGAGACAGCTCCTGGGACACCCGACAGATGTTTTTC	CAYRRTVPRTGGDSSWDTRQMFF
many	TRDD3	TRDJ1	TRDV2	TGTGCCTGTGACCCCCTACTGGGGGATCCCCCGAGGAAACTCATCTTT	CACDPLLGDPPRKLIF
few	TRDD3	TRDJ1	TRDV1	TGTGCTCTTGGGGACCTTTCCTACTTGGGGGATAACTTATGCACCGATAAACTCATCTTT	CALGDLSYLGDNLCTDKLIF
few	.	TRDJ1	TRDV1	TGTGCTCTTGGGGAACTCCACATCGTAGAGGGACCTCGAAGGACCGATAAACTCATCTTT	CALGELHIVEGPRRTDKLIF
few	TRDD3	TRDJ1	TRAV38-2/DV8	TGTGCTTATAGGAGCTCTTTCTCCCTCCATTGTCTGGGGGACCCCTTTTCCGATAAACTCATCTTT	CAYRSSFSLHCLGDPFSDKLIF
few	.	TRDJ3	TRDV2	TGTGCCTGTGACATGACCTCTGGGAGCTCCTGGGACACCCGACAGATGTTTTTC	CACDMTSGSSWDTRQMFF
.	.	TRDJ1	TRDV3	TGTGCCTTTCCCCTGCCTTCCTACGAACTGGGGGATACCGATAAACTCATCTTT	CAFPLPSYELGDTDKLIF
.	TRDD3	TRDJ1	TRDV1	TGTGCTCTTGGGGAACTTACGATAGGTACTGGGGGATACGCGTATAGGGGACTCATCTTT	CALGELTIGTGGYAYRGLIF
many	TRDD3	TRDJ1	TRAV29/DV5	TGTGCAGCAAGCTTCCCAGTACCCTGGGGGATACACACCGATAAACTCATCTTT	CAASFPVPWGIHTDKLIF
.	TRDD3	TRDJ1	TRDV3	TGTGCCTCTTCATTTCTGGGGGATACGAGGGGCACCGATAAACTCATCTTT	CASSFLGDTRGTDKLIF
few	TRDD3	TRDJ1	TRDV1	TGTGCTCTTCGCCCGAGAGTTGGGGGACTTCGGTACACCGATAAACTCATCTTT	CALRPRVGGLRYTDKLIF